The present T cell receptor beta chain was sequenced within a study of brain T cells in children with intractable seizures. Study-wide points: Clones missing pre-surgery may reflect undersampling of that blood sample.

With regard to this clone: Its cognate antigen is unknown.

Germline V gives CDR1 GTSNPN, CDR2 SVGIG (reference sequence). V was clipped by 8 bases and J by 14 bases, with 22 bases between them. The CDR3 consists of 13 residues. The time point denotes: blood from clinic visit 5 months post-surgery; TSC patient then seizure free. The sequenced cases were selected for having the highest brain T cell transcript signatures. Libraries were prepared by immunoSEQ multiplex PCR; TCRdb keeps only in-frame clonotypes and omits some of them. The table shows about 320,000 clones, with approximately 93% occurring only once. The receptor's source is a boy younger than two with tuberous sclerosis and intractable seizures. The sequences come from peripheral blood, collected roughly 5 months after surgery. The chain employs TRBV30 and TRBJ1-6, with D maybe TRBD1 (5 bases). The CDR3, as DNA: TGTGCCCTTACAAACGAAGGGCCGGGGGCCCTCCACTTT. This sequence encodes CALTNEGPGALHF.